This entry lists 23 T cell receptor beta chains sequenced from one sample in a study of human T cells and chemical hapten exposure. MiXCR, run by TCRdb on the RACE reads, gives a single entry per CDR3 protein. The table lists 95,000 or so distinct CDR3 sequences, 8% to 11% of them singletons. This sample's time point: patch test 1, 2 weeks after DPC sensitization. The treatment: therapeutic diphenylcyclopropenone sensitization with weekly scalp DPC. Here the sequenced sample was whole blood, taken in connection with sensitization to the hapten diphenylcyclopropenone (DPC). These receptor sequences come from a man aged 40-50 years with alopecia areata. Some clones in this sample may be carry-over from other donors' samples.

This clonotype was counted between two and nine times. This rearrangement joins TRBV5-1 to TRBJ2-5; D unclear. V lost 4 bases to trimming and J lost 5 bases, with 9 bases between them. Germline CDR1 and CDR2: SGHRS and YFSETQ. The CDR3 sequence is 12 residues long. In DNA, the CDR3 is TGCGCCAGCAGCCCGGATGTGGAGACCCAGTACTTC. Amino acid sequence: CASSPDVETQYF. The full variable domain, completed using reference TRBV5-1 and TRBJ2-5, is KAGVTQTPRYLIKTRGQQVTLSCSPISGHRSVSWYQQTPGQGLQFLFEYFSETQRNKGNFPGRFSGRQFSNSRSEMNVSTLELGDSALYLCASSPDVETQYFGPGTRLLVL.

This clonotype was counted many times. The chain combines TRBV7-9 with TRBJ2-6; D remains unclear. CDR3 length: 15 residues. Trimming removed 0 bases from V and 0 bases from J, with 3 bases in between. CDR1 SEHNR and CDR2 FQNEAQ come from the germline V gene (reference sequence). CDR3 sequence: CASSLAPSGANVLTF. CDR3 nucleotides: TGTGCCAGCAGCTTAGCACCCTCTGGGGCCAACGTCCTGACTTTC.

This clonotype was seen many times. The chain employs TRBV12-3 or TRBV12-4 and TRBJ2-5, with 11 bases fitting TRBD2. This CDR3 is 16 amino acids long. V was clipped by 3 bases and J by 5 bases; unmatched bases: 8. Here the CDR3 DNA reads TGTGCCAGCAGTTTTGGTAGCGGGAGGGCCGATGAGACCCAGTACTTC. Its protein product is CASSFGSGRADETQYF.

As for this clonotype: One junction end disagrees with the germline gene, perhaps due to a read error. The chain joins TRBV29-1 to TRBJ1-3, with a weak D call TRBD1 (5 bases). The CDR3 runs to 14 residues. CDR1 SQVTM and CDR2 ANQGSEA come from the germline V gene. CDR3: CSVEMGLSGDTIYF. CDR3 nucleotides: TGCAGCGTTGAAATGGGGCTATCTGGAGACACCATATATTTT.

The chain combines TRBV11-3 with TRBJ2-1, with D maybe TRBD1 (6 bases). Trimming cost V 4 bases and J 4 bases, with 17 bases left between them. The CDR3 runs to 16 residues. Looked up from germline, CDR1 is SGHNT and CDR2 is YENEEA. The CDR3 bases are TGTGCCAGCAGCTCCAGGGGCCTCCAATCATACAATGAGCAGTTCTTC. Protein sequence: CASSSRGLQSYNEQFF.

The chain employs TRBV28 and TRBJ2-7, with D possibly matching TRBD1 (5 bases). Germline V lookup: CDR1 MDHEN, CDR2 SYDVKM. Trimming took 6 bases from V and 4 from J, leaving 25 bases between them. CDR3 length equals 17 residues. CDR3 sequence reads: CASRSLPAPGSPYEQYF. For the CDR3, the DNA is TGTGCCAGCAGAAGTCTTCCTGCTCCAGGGTCACCTTACGAGCAGTACTTC.

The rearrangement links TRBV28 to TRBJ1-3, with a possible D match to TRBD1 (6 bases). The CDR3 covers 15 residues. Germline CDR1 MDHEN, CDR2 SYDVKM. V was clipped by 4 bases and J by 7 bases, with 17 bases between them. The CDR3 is CASSSGGPGMNTIYF. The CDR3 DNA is TGTGCCAGCAGTTCGGGGGGCCCCGGGATGAACACCATATATTTT.

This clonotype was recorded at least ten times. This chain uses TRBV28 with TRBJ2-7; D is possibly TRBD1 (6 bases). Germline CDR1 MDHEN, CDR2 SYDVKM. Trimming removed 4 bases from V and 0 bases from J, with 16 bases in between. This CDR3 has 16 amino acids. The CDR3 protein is CASSSRGSYRSYEQYV. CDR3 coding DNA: TGTGCCAGCAGTTCGAGGGGGTCCTACCGCTCCTACGAGCAGTACGTC.

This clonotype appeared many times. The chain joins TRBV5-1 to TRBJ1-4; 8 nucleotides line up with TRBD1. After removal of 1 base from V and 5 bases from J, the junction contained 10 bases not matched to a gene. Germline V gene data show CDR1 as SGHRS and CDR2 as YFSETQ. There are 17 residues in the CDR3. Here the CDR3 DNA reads TGCGCCAGCAGCTTGAGGCCCGCCGGGACAGGCAATGAAAAACTGTTTTTT. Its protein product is CASSLRPAGTGNEKLFF.

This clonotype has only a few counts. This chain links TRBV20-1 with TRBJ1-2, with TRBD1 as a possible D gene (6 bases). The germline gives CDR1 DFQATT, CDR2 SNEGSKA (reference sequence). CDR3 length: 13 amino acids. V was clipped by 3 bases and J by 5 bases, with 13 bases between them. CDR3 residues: CSARVAGEYGYTF. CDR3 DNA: TGCAGTGCTAGGGTAGCAGGGGAATATGGCTACACCTTC.

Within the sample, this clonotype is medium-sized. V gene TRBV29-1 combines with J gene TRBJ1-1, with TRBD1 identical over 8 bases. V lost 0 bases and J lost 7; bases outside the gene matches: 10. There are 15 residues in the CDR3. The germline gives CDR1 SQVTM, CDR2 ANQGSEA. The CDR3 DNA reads TGCAGCGTTGAAGATATCGGCAGGGGGCTTGATGAAGCTTTCTTT. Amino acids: CSVEDIGRGLDEAFF.

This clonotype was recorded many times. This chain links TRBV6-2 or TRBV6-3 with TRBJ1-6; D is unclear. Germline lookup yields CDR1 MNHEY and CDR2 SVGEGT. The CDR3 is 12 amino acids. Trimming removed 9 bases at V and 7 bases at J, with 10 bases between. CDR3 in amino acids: CASNLENSPLHF. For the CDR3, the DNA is TGTGCCAGTAACCTAGAGAATTCACCCCTCCACTTT.

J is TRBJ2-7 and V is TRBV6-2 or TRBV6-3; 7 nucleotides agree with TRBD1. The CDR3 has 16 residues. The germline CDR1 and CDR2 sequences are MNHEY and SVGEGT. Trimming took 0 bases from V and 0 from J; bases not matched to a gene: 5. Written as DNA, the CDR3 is TGTGCCAGCAGTTACTCTGCTTGGGACAGCTCCTACGAGCAGTACGTC. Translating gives CASSYSAWDSSYEQYV.

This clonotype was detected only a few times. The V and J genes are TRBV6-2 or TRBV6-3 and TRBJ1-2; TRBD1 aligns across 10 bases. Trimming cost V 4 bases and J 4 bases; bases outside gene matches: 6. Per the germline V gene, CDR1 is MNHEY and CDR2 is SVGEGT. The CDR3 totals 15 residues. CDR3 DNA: TGTGCCAGCAGTTCCAGACAGGGGGCCAGCTATGGCTACACCTTC. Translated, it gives CASSSRQGASYGYTF.

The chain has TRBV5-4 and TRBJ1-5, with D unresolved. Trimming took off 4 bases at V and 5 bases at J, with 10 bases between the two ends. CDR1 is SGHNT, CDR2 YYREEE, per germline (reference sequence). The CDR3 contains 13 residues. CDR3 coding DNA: TGTGCCAGCAGCGTTGACCCAGATCAGCCCCAGCATTTT. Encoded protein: CASSVDPDQPQHF.

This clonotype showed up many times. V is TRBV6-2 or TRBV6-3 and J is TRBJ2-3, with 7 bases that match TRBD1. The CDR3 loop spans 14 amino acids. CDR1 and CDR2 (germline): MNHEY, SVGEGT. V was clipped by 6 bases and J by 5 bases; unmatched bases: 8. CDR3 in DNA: TGTGCCAGCAGACCCGGGACAGTGGGAGATACGCAGTATTTT. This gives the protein CASRPGTVGDTQYF.

Written as DNA, the CDR3 is TGTGCCAGCAGCCCTCTCGGAACTGAAGCTTTCTTT. Encoded protein: CASSPLGTEAFF. The genes are TRBV6-5 and TRBJ1-1; no firm D call. V was clipped by 6 bases and J by 5 bases, with 10 bases between them. Germline V CDR1 and CDR2: MNHEY, SVGAGI. There are 12 residues in the CDR3.

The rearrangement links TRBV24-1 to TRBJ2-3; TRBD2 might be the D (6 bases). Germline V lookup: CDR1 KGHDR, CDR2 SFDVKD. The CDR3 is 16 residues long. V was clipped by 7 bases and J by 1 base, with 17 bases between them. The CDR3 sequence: CATSSLAWDRTDTQYF. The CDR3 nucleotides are TGTGCCACCAGCTCTCTAGCGTGGGACCGCACAGATACGCAGTATTTT.

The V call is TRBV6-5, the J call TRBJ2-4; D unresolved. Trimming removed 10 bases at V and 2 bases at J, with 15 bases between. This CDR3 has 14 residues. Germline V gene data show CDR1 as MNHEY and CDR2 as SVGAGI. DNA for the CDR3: TGTGCCACGTTAAAGGACGGTACCAAAAACATTCAGTACTTC. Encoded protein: CATLKDGTKNIQYF.

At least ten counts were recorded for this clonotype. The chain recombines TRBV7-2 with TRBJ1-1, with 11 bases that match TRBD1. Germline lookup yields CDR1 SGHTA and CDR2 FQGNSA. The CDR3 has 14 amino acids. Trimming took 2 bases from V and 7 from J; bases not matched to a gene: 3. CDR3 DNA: TGTGCCAGCAGCTTATCGGGACAGGGGGATGAAGCTTTCTTT. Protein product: CASSLSGQGDEAFF. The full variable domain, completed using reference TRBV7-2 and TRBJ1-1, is GAGVSQSPSNKVTEKGKDVELRCDPISGHTALYWYRQSLGQGLEFLIYFQGNSAPDKSGLPSDRFSAERTGGSVSTLTIQRTQQEDSAVYLCASSLSGQGDEAFFGQGTRLTVV.

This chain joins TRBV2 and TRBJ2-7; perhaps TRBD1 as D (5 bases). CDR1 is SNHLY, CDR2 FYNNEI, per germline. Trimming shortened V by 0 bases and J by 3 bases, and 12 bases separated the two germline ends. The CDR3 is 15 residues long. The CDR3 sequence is CASSEAQGHHYEQYV. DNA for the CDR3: TGTGCCAGCAGTGAAGCGCAGGGCCACCACTACGAGCAGTACGTC.

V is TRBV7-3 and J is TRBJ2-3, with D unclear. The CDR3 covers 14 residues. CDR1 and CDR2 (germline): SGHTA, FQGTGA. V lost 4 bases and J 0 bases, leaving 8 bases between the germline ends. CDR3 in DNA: TGTGCCAGCAGCTCTCTGGCGAGCACAGATACGCAGTATTTT. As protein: CASSSLASTDTQYF. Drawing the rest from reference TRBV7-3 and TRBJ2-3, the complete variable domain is GAGVSQTPSNKVTEKGKYVELRCDPISGHTALYWYRQSLGQGPEFLIYFQGTGAADDSGLPNDRFFAVRPEGSVSTLKIQRTERGDSAVYLCASSSLASTDTQYFGPGTRLTVL.

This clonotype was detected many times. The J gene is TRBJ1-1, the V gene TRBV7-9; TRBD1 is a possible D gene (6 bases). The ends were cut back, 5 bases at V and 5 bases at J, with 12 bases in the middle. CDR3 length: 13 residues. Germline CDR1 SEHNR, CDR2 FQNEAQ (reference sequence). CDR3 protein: CASSNSQGTEAFF. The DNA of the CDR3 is TGTGCCAGCAGCAACTCCCAGGGGACTGAAGCTTTCTTT.